The 6 T cell receptor beta chains below were found in one sample sequenced in a study of Ad26.COV2.S vaccination and SARS-CoV-2 variants. Sequencing used immunoSEQ multiplex PCR; TCRdb keeps in-frame clones, though not all of them. The sample includes about 350,000 clones, 88% of them seen just once. Indicated treatment: over 15 received Ad26.COV2.S at low or high dose, single or two shots; five or six received placebo; per-sample allocation not given. After the first vaccine or placebo injection, samples were drawn on day 63. Source: peripheral blood, taken in a trial of Ad26.COV2.S vaccine versus placebo. The origin of the receptors is a person between 18 and 65 years old who received the Ad26.COV2.S COVID-19 vaccine or a placebo.

This clone occurred once. The chain joins TRBV9 to TRBJ1-5, with 7 bases matching TRBD1. The CDR3 contains 14 residues. The germline gives CDR1 SGDLS, CDR2 YYNGEE. Trimming took 3 bases from V and 5 from J; bases not matched to a gene: 5. The CDR3 bases are TGTGCCAGCAGCGCACAGGGGATTGATCAGCCCCAGCATTTT. Translated, it gives CASSAQGIDQPQHF.

The DNA of the CDR3 is TGTGCCAGCAGCTTACGGATCAATCAGCCCCAGCATTTT. Protein sequence: CASSLRINQPQHF. The chain is built from TRBV7-2 and TRBJ1-5; no definite D call. CDR1 is SGHTA, CDR2 FQGNSA, per germline. The V and J ends lost 2 bases and 3 bases respectively, with 5 bases between them. The CDR3 contains 13 residues.

The rearrangement links TRBV10-3 to TRBJ1-4; TRBD1 matches at 7 bases. The CDR3 runs 14 residues. With 4 bases clipped from V and 4 bases from J, the junction kept 3 bases outside the gene matches. Germline V gene sequence: CDR1 ENHRY, CDR2 SYGVKD. The DNA of the CDR3 is TGTGCCATCAGTGGTTACAGGGGTAATGAAAAACTGTTTTTT. Its translation is CAISGYRGNEKLFF.

This clone occurred a few times. The gene calls are TRBV29-1 and TRBJ2-7; 9 bases line up with TRBD2. The CDR3 has 14 residues. With 5 bases clipped from V and 7 bases from J, the junction kept 12 bases outside the gene matches. Germline V CDR1 and CDR2: SQVTM, ANQGSEA. CDR3 sequence (DNA): TGCAGCGTTCATAGTCGAGCGGGAGGTCGGGAGCAGTACTTC. Its protein is CSVHSRAGGREQYF.

This chain uses TRBV5-6 with TRBJ2-2, with 9 nucleotides matching TRBD1. Germline values: CDR1 SGHDT, CDR2 YYEEEE. The CDR3 consists of 15 residues. The V and J ends lost 4 bases and 6 bases, in that order; junction bases with no gene match: 7. CDR3 amino acids: CASSLRDRVAGELFF. CDR3 DNA: TGTGCCAGCAGCCTCCGGGACAGGGTAGCCGGGGAGCTGTTTTTT.

The gene calls are TRBV30 and TRBJ1-2; D not resolved. The CDR3 is 14 residues long. V lost 0 bases to trimming and J lost 1 base, with 9 bases between them. Germline V gene lookup returns CDR1 GTSNPN and CDR2 SVGIG (reference sequence). The chain's CDR3 is CAWSVDVLNYGYTF. The DNA of the CDR3 is TGTGCCTGGAGTGTCGACGTCCTTAACTATGGCTACACCTTC.